The following is a T cell receptor beta chain sequence with its context. Profiling relied on immunoSEQ multiplex PCR, and the TCRdb table lists in-frame clones only, not all of them. Counted here are around 120,000 clones, 88% occurring once; the ten biggest clones make up 2% to 3%. The V gene's germline CDR1 is LGHNA and CDR2 YNFKEQ. CDR3 size: 17 residues. The record originates from a study of T cell responses to AZD1222 COVID-19 vaccine. The sequences come from peripheral blood, collected on day 0 of AZD1222 vaccination. The origin of this receptor is an adult in good health. V and J are TRBV4-2 and TRBJ2-5, with 12 bases lining up with TRBD2. The J call may not be correct, given that the DNA end is closer to TRBJ2-7. The CDR3 nucleotides are TGTGCCAGCAGCCAAGACCTAGCGGGAGGGGGCTCCTACGAGCAGTACTTC. This gives the protein CASSQDLAGGGSYEQYF.